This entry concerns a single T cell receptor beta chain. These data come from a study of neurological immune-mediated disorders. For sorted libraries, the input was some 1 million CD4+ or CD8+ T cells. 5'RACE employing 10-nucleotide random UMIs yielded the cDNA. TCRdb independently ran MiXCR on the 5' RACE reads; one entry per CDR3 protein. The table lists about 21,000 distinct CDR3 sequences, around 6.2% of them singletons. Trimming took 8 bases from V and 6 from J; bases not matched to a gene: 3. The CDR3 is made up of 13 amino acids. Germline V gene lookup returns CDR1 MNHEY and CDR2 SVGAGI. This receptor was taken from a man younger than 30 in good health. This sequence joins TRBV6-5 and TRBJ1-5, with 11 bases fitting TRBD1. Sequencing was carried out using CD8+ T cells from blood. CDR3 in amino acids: CASGDRGAQPQHF. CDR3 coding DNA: TGTGCCAGCGGGGACAGGGGGGCTCAGCCCCAGCATTTT.